A single sample gave rise to the 13 T cell receptor beta chains below, sequenced in a study of shared clonotypes between healthy human individuals. Here immunoSEQ multiplex PCR was the method, and the copy in TCRdb shows in-frame clones only, minus some. The repertoire holds 850,000 to 1,200,000 clones, with about 75% as singletons. Sequencing was done on a sample of memory CD4+ T cells sorted from blood. Subset noted: CD45RA-negative fraction. All receptors come from a man aged 18 to 29 in good health.

V usage is TRBV9 and J usage is TRBJ2-1; D perhaps matches TRBD1 (5 bases). V was cut by 4 bases and J by 2 bases, with 16 bases left in between. Germline CDR1 and CDR2: SGDLS and YYNGEE. This CDR3 is 16 amino acids long. The CDR3 reads CASSQELTETYNEQFF. The CDR3 DNA reads TGTGCCAGCAGCCAAGAATTGACAGAAACCTACAATGAGCAGTTCTTC.

The chain combines TRBV4-1 with TRBJ2-7, with a possible D match to TRBD2 (6 bases). CDR1 MGHRA and CDR2 YSYEKL come from the germline V gene. The V gene lost 1 base and the J gene lost 3 bases, with 10 bases spanning the gap. The CDR3 extends over 14 amino acids. CDR3 sequence: CASSQVETSYEQYF. CDR3 nucleotides: TGCGCCAGCAGCCAAGTTGAGACTAGCTACGAGCAGTACTTC.

This clone has a count of ten or more. The genes are TRBV6-1 and TRBJ1-6, with unresolved D. Germline lookup yields CDR1 MNHNS and CDR2 SASEGT. The V end lost 2 bases, the J end lost 14 bases, and 13 bases lay between the germline ends. The CDR3 length is 13 residues. The CDR3 coding sequence is TGTGCCAGCAGTGAAATGGGGTGGAGGGCCCTCCACTTT. It translates to CASSEMGWRALHF.

Comment on this clone: Other nucleotide sequences from this sample produce the same CDR3. The V call is TRBV5-1, the J call TRBJ1-4, with 7 bases lining up with TRBD1. Trimming cost V 3 bases and J 2 bases; bases outside gene matches: 7. Germline V gene lookup returns CDR1 SGHRS and CDR2 YFSETQ. The CDR3 is 16 residues long. The CDR3 is CASSSTGTATNEKLFF. CDR3 nucleotide sequence: TGCGCCAGCAGCTCGACCGGGACAGCCACTAATGAAAAACTGTTTTTT.

The chain employs TRBV7-2 and TRBJ2-3, with 9 bases fitting TRBD1. V shed 5 bases, J shed 4 bases, and the junction held 7 bases outside the gene matches. CDR1 and CDR2 (germline): SGHTA, FQGNSA. This CDR3 spans 15 amino acids. The CDR3 DNA reads TGTGCCAGCAGCCGGGGGACAGGGAAGGCAGATACGCAGTATTTT. Amino acids: CASSRGTGKADTQYF.

Comments on this clone: Possible read error: a much larger clone is one base away. V and J are TRBV2 and TRBJ1-2; 7 bases match TRBD1. The CDR3 length is 12 residues. CDR1 is SNHLY and CDR2 is FYNNEI in the germline V gene. With V trimmed by 6 bases and J by 3 bases, 1 base remained unmatched. Here the CDR3 DNA reads TGTGCCAGCAGGACAGGGTACTATGGCTACACCTTC. Protein product: CASRTGYYGYTF.

This clone was recorded a few times. The gene calls are TRBV19 and TRBJ1-3, with 7 positions matching TRBD1. The CDR3 runs to 14 residues. CDR1 is LNHDA and CDR2 is SQIVND in the germline V gene (reference sequence). After removal of 10 bases from V and 0 bases from J, the junction contained 6 bases not matched to a gene. The CDR3 bases are TGTGCCACTTGGACAGGAGACTCTGGAAACACCATATATTTT. Its translation is CATWTGDSGNTIYF.

This clone appeared a few times. This chain connects TRBV5-1 to TRBJ2-7; 13 bases agree with TRBD2. Germline V lookup: CDR1 SGHRS, CDR2 YFSETQ. The ends lost 4 bases at V and 4 bases at J; junction bases unmatched: 2. This CDR3 is 14 amino acids long. CDR3 sequence: CASSQGLAGYEQYF. DNA of the CDR3: TGCGCCAGCAGCCAGGGACTAGCGGGGTACGAGCAGTACTTC. The full variable domain, in which reference TRBV5-1 and TRBJ2-7 provide the parts outside the CDR3, is KAGVTQTPRYLIKTRGQQVTLSCSPISGHRSVSWYQQTPGQGLQFLFEYFSETQRNKGNFPGRFSGRQFSNSRSEMNVSTLELGDSALYLCASSQGLAGYEQYFGPGTRLTVT.

The J gene is TRBJ2-1, the V gene TRBV6-5, with D unclear. Germline V lookup: CDR1 MNHEY, CDR2 SVGAGI. V was cut by 6 bases and J by 4 bases, with 16 bases left in between. The CDR3 covers 15 residues. Here the CDR3 reads CASSSQGMGYNEQFF. CDR3 nucleotide sequence: TGTGCCAGCAGCTCTCAAGGCATGGGGTACAATGAGCAGTTCTTC.

This clone was detected only once. The chain has TRBV11-3 and TRBJ1-1; D unclear. The germline V and J ends were trimmed by 5 bases and 0 bases, with 25 bases remaining between them. The CDR3 has 19 residues. CDR1 and CDR2 from the germline V gene are SGHNT and YENEEA. The CDR3 sequence is CASSGQREVRPGMNTEAFF. The CDR3 nucleotides are TGTGCCAGCAGCGGCCAAAGGGAGGTCCGACCCGGAATGAACACTGAAGCTTTCTTT.

The rearrangement uses TRBV7-9 and TRBJ1-2, with 10 bases aligning to TRBD1. The CDR3 totals 14 residues. V was pared by 5 bases and J by 4 bases, with 4 bases of the junction left unmatched. Germline CDR1 reads SEHNR; CDR2 reads FQNEAQ (reference sequence). The CDR3 region has the DNA TGTGCCAGCAGCGTGGGACAGGGGATCTATGGCTACACCTTC. Translation: CASSVGQGIYGYTF. Filled out from reference TRBV7-9 and TRBJ1-2, the complete variable domain reads DTGVSQNPRHKITKRGQNVTFRCDPISEHNRLYWYRQTLGQGPEFLTYFQNEAQLEKSRLLSDRFSAERPKGSFSTLEIQRTEQGDSAMYLCASSVGQGIYGYTFGSGTRLTVV.

CDR3 sequence: CASSLTQNYGYTF. The CDR3 nucleotides read TGTGCCAGCAGTTTAACTCAGAACTATGGCTACACCTTC. V usage is TRBV28 and J usage is TRBJ1-2; D remains ambiguous. This CDR3 is 13 amino acids long. Germline assignment: CDR1 MDHEN and CDR2 SYDVKM. Between the trimmed V and J ends, which lost 2 bases and 2 bases, there was a span of 6 bases.

This clone was counted between two and nine times. The gene calls are TRBV7-8 and TRBJ1-6; maybe TRBD1 (5 bases). The CDR3 covers 14 residues. Trimming shortened V by 2 bases and J by 10 bases, and 12 bases separated the two germline ends. Germline V gene lookup returns CDR1 SGHVS and CDR2 FQNEAQ. The CDR3 DNA follows: TGTGCCAGCAGCTTACAAGGGGTCGGGTCACCCCTCCACTTT. Translation gives CASSLQGVGSPLHF.